The 26 T cell receptor beta chains reported below all come from one sample, sequenced in a study of beta chain features in type 1 diabetes. Study-level points and caveats: The study found moderately but significantly shorter TCRB CDR3s in all four CD4+ subsets of Type 1 diabetes patients.

TCRB transcripts that were expressed got sequenced, as all of the isolated RNA had been reverse transcribed. Profiled with immunoSEQ multiplex PCR; TCRdb holds only in-frame clones, not every one. The sample consists of some 350,000 clones, about 13% of them appearing once. Antigen specificity for these receptors is unknown. Material for sequencing was naive CD4+ T cells from blood. Receptor source: a woman in her late teens or twenties with type 1 diabetes.

The chain recombines TRBV29-1 with TRBJ2-1; D perhaps matches TRBD2 (5 bases). The CDR3 runs to 16 residues. V was shortened by 0 bases and J by 8 bases, with 20 bases between the two germline ends. Germline-derived CDR1 and CDR2 are SQVTM and ANQGSEA. CDR3 DNA sequence: TGCAGCGTTGAAGATCAACTCACCTTAATCGGGGATGAGCAGTTCTTC. Its protein product is CSVEDQLTLIGDEQFF.

In its sample, this clone was seen a few times. The chain is built from TRBV7-3 and TRBJ1-1; D is unclear. CDR1 and CDR2 from the germline V gene are SGHTA and FQGTGA. V lost 3 bases and J 9 bases, leaving 14 bases between the germline ends. The CDR3 spans 13 residues. CDR3 sequence (DNA): TGTGCCAGCAGCTTTTCGAAGGAGACTAAAGCTTTCTTT. It yields the protein CASSFSKETKAFF.

V usage is TRBV2 and J usage is TRBJ1-5; 8 bases are a match to TRBD1. With 10 bases clipped from V and 5 bases from J, the junction kept 7 bases outside the gene matches. Germline V gives CDR1 SNHLY, CDR2 FYNNEI. The CDR3 runs 13 residues. CDR3 in DNA: TGTGCCACGACGGACAGGGTCGATCAGCCCCAGCATTTT. It yields the protein CATTDRVDQPQHF.

This CDR3 reads CASSFPGTADTQYF. As DNA, the CDR3 is TGTGCCAGCAGCTTCCCCGGGACTGCCGATACGCAGTATTTT. The chain is built from TRBV5-4 and TRBJ2-3, with TRBD2 as a possible D gene (6 bases). The V and J ends lost 2 bases and 6 bases respectively, with 13 bases between them. This CDR3 is 14 amino acids long. CDR1 is SGHNT, CDR2 YYREEE, per germline (reference sequence).

The table lists this clone with a few counts. The chain combines TRBV11-2 with TRBJ2-7; D is unclear. The V gene's germline CDR1 is SGHAT and CDR2 FQNNGV. This CDR3 comprises 12 residues. Trimming cost V 2 bases and J 2 bases, with 4 bases left between them. CDR3 protein: CASSLWAYEQYV. CDR3 coding DNA: TGTGCCAGCAGCTTATGGGCCTACGAGCAGTACGTC.

This clone was counted between two and nine times. The CDR3 DNA sequence: TGCGCCAGCAGCTTGGGGCCGGCGACTAATGAGCAGTTCTTC. Translating gives CASSLGPATNEQFF. The V call is TRBV5-1, the J call TRBJ2-1; the D is unclear. The CDR3 contains 14 residues. Trimming removed 0 bases at V and 7 bases at J, with 11 bases between. The V gene's germline CDR1 is SGHRS and CDR2 YFSETQ.

This chain connects TRBV5-4 to TRBJ2-2; D possibly corresponds to TRBD2 (5 bases). CDR1 is SGHNT and CDR2 is YYREEE in the germline V gene (reference sequence). Trimming stripped 4 bases from V and 3 bases from J, with 7 bases between. The length of the CDR3 is 13 residues. CDR3 coding DNA: TGTGCCAGCAGCCTGCGGGACACCGGGGAGCTGTTTTTT. It codes for CASSLRDTGELFF.

The genes are TRBV19 and TRBJ2-3; a possible D gene is TRBD2 (5 bases). V lost 7 bases, J lost 2 bases, and 13 bases lay in between. The CDR3 runs to 14 residues. The V gene's germline CDR1 is LNHDA and CDR2 SQIVND (reference sequence). This CDR3 is CASTKTGNTDTQYF. Here the CDR3 DNA reads TGTGCCAGTACCAAAACGGGGAACACAGATACGCAGTATTTT.

The chain has TRBV5-4 and TRBJ2-2; TRBD2 matches 12 bases. Trimming at V came to 3 bases and at J to 4 bases, leaving 4 bases not matched to a gene. The germline V gene has CDR1 SGHNT and CDR2 YYREEE (reference sequence). This CDR3 spans 16 amino acids. CDR3 sequence reads: CASSSAGLAGTGELFF. The DNA of the CDR3 is TGTGCCAGCAGCTCAGCGGGACTAGCGGGCACCGGGGAGCTGTTTTTT.

The chain joins TRBV19 to TRBJ1-2; weak D call: TRBD1 (5 bases). Germline lookup yields CDR1 LNHDA and CDR2 SQIVND (reference sequence). The V and J ends lost 5 bases and 2 bases respectively, with 12 bases between them. This CDR3 contains 14 residues. This CDR3 reads CASSLRGGNYGYTF. The CDR3 DNA reads TGTGCCAGTAGTCTGCGGGGCGGAAACTATGGCTACACCTTC.

The gene calls are TRBV6-5 and TRBJ2-3; D possibly corresponds to TRBD2 (5 bases). The CDR3 is 14 residues long. Germline loops: CDR1 MNHEY, CDR2 SVGAGI. V was cut by 5 bases and J by 2 bases, with 11 bases left in between. The DNA of the CDR3 is TGTGCCAGCAGTCCCGGGGTGGCCACAGATACGCAGTATTTT. Residues: CASSPGVATDTQYF.

This clone was counted a few times. The gene calls are TRBV6-6 and TRBJ1-2; unclear D gene. Trimming took off 11 bases at V and 4 bases at J, with 17 bases between the two ends. Germline CDR1 reads MNHNY; CDR2 reads SVGAGI (reference sequence). The CDR3 runs 13 residues. This CDR3 is CASAREGSYGYTF. The CDR3 nucleotides are TGTGCCTCCGCGCGGGAGGGTAGCTATGGCTACACCTTC.

The rearrangement links TRBV11-2 to TRBJ2-7; TRBD1 agrees at 8 bases. The CDR3 has 15 amino acids. V shed 0 bases, J shed 4 bases, and the junction held 5 bases outside the gene matches. CDR1 SGHAT and CDR2 FQNNGV come from the germline V gene. In nucleotides, the CDR3 is TGTGCCAGCAGCTTAGAAGCAGGGGGCTGGTACGAGCAGTACGTC. Its translation is CASSLEAGGWYEQYV.

This clone occurred a few times. This chain joins TRBV7-6 and TRBJ1-1; D gene unclear. V lost 5 bases to trimming and J lost 0 bases, with 7 bases between them. The germline gives CDR1 SGHVS, CDR2 FNYEAQ. The CDR3 runs to 13 residues. CDR3 in amino acids: CASSAGMNTEAFF. CDR3 sequence (DNA): TGTGCCAGCAGCGCCGGGATGAACACTGAAGCTTTCTTT.

This clone has more than one count but fewer than ten. The J gene is TRBJ1-5, the V gene TRBV7-9, with 10 nucleotides matching TRBD1. Trimming at V came to 7 bases and at J to 5 bases, leaving 8 bases not matched to a gene. The length of the CDR3 is 15 residues. Germline V lookup: CDR1 SEHNR, CDR2 FQNEAQ (reference sequence). The CDR3 DNA is TGTGCCAGCACCGCGGCGGGGACAGGGGATCAGCCCCAGCATTTT. Its translation: CASTAAGTGDQPQHF.

This chain connects TRBV7-2 to TRBJ2-1, with D tentatively TRBD2 (6 bases). Germline V gene lookup returns CDR1 SGHTA and CDR2 FQGNSA. Deletions cut 5 bases from V and 7 bases from J, with 21 bases between. CDR3 length: 16 residues. CDR3: CASSIMGLEGVNEQFF. The CDR3 bases are TGTGCCAGCAGCATAATGGGACTCGAGGGTGTAAATGAGCAGTTCTTC.

In its sample, this clone was seen a few times. This chain uses TRBV28 with TRBJ2-7, with TRBD2 as a possible D gene (6 bases). Trimming pared 5 bases from V and 6 bases from J, leaving 11 bases between. CDR1 and CDR2 from the germline V gene are MDHEN and SYDVKM. This CDR3 is 12 amino acids long. The CDR3 is CASSPRAGEQYF. The DNA for the CDR3 is TGTGCCAGCAGTCCTAGAGCGGGCGAGCAGTACTTC. Supplemented by reference TRBV28 and TRBJ2-7, the full variable domain reads DVKVTQSSRYLVKRTGEKVFLECVQDMDHENMFWYRQDPGLGLRLIYFSYDVKMKEKGDIPEGYSVSREKKERFSLILESASTNQTSMYLCASSPRAGEQYFGPGTRLTVT.

This clone was seen only a few times. The chain carries TRBV11-2 and TRBJ2-7, with a weak D call TRBD2 (6 bases). Per the germline V gene, CDR1 is SGHAT and CDR2 is FQNNGV. Trimming took off 0 bases at V and 9 bases at J, with 15 bases between the two ends. The CDR3 is 14 residues long. The CDR3 region has the DNA TGTGCCAGCAGCTTAGAAGCTGGTTCGGGAGTGCAGTACTTC. Translating gives CASSLEAGSGVQYF.

In this sample, this clone turned up a few times. This chain uses TRBV11-2 with TRBJ2-1; the match to TRBD2 covers 8 bases. Germline CDR1 is SGHAT and CDR2 is FQNNGV. V lost 5 bases and J lost 16; bases outside the gene matches: 7. This CDR3 contains 11 residues. The CDR3 coding sequence is TGTGCCAGCAGCCACGGGACTAGTTTCTTCTTC. Translation gives CASSHGTSFFF.

This clone was counted a few times. The gene calls are TRBV4-2 and TRBJ2-7; D possibly corresponds to TRBD1 (6 bases). CDR3 size: 14 residues. Germline CDR1 and CDR2: LGHNA and YNFKEQ. Trimming removed 3 bases from V and 2 bases from J, with 11 bases in between. In DNA, the CDR3 is TGTGCCAGCAGCCAGGCAGGGACAACCTACGAGCAGTACTTC. It codes for CASSQAGTTYEQYF.

The genes are TRBV2 and TRBJ2-7, with TRBD1 matching over 8 bases. CDR3 length equals 15 residues. V was clipped by 2 bases and J by 5 bases; unmatched bases: 8. Germline V gene sequence: CDR1 SNHLY, CDR2 FYNNEI. The CDR3 bases are TGTGCCAGCAGTGAATCTCCTGGACAGGGTCACGAGCAGTACTTC. This codes for CASSESPGQGHEQYF.

This clone was counted a few times. This chain connects TRBV19 to TRBJ1-2; 7 bases line up with TRBD1. The CDR3 extends over 15 amino acids. V trimming: 4 bases; J trimming: 4 bases; junction bases outside the gene matches: 9. CDR1 is LNHDA and CDR2 is SQIVND in the germline V gene (reference sequence). CDR3 loop: CASSRPGGVVYGYTF. CDR3 DNA: TGTGCCAGTAGTAGACCAGGGGGTGTGGTCTATGGCTACACCTTC.

In this sample, this clone turned up a few times. The chain is built from TRBV9 and TRBJ2-1; 9 positions match TRBD2. The CDR3 length is 14 residues. From germline, CDR1 is SGDLS and CDR2 YYNGEE. V lost 4 bases, J lost 9 bases, and 8 bases stayed unmatched. CDR3 in amino acids: CASSPGTSHSEQFF. In nucleotides, the CDR3 is TGTGCCAGCAGCCCCGGGACTAGCCACAGTGAGCAGTTCTTC.

The chain carries TRBV28 and TRBJ2-5; maybe TRBD2 (5 bases). The CDR3 sequence is 16 residues long. CDR1 MDHEN and CDR2 SYDVKM come from the germline V gene. The V end was cut by 5 bases, the J end by 0 bases, with 16 bases between. Here the CDR3 reads CASSPRLRVDQETQYF. CDR3 DNA sequence: TGTGCCAGCAGTCCCCGCTTGAGGGTGGACCAAGAGACCCAGTACTTC.

This clone occurred a few times. This sequence joins TRBV19 and TRBJ1-2; D is possibly TRBD1 (5 bases). The CDR3 loop spans 13 amino acids. Germline V CDR1 and CDR2: LNHDA, SQIVND (reference sequence). Trimming took off 7 bases at V and 3 bases at J, with 12 bases between the two ends. The CDR3 coding sequence is TGTGCCAGTATCGGTGGGGGGGACTATGGCTACACCTTC. This gives the protein CASIGGGDYGYTF.

V usage is TRBV7-3 and J usage is TRBJ2-5; no clear D gene. The ends were cut back, 4 bases at V and 0 bases at J, with 6 bases in the middle. CDR3 length: 13 amino acids. Per the germline V gene, CDR1 is SGHTA and CDR2 is FQGTGA. CDR3 protein: CASSSSYQETQYF. In DNA form, the CDR3 reads TGTGCCAGCAGCTCGTCGTACCAAGAGACCCAGTACTTC. Based on the CDR3 plus reference TRBV7-3 and TRBJ2-5, the full variable domain is GAGVSQTPSNKVTEKGKYVELRCDPISGHTALYWYRQSLGQGPEFLIYFQGTGAADDSGLPNDRFFAVRPEGSVSTLKIQRTERGDSAVYLCASSSSYQETQYFGPGTRLLVL.